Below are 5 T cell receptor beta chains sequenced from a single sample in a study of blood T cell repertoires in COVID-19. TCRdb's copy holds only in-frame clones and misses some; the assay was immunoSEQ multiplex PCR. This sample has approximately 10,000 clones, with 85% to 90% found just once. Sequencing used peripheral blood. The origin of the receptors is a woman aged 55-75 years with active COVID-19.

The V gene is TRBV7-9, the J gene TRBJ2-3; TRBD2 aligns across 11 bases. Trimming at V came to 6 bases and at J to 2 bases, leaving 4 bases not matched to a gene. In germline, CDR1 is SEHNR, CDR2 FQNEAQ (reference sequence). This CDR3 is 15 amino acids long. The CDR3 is CASSSGGAHTDTQYF. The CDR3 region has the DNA TGTGCCAGCAGTAGCGGGGGGGCCCACACAGATACGCAGTATTTT.

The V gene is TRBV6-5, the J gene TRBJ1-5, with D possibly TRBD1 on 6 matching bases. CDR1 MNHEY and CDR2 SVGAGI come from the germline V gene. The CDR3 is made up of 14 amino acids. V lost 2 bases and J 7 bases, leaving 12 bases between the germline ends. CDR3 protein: CASSYQGGGQPQHF. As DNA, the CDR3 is TGTGCCAGCAGTTACCAAGGGGGAGGGCAGCCCCAGCATTTT.

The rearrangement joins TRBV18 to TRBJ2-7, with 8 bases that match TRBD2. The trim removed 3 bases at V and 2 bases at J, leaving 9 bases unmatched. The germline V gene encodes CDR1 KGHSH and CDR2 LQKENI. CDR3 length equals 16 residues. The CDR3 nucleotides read TGTGCCAGCTCACCGTTATTGACTAGCGCTCCCTACGAGCAGTACTTC. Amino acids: CASSPLLTSAPYEQYF.

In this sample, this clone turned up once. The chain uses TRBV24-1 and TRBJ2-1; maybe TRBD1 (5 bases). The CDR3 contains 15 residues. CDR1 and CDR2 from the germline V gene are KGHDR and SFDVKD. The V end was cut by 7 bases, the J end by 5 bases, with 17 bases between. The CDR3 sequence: CATSPLGRNDNEQFF. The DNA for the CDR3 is TGTGCCACCAGCCCTTTGGGGCGAAACGACAATGAGCAGTTCTTC.

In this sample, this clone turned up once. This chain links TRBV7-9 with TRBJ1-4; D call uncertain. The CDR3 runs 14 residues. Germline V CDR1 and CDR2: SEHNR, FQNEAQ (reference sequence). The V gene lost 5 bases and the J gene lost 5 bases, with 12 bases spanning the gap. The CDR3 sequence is CASSPRQLNEKLFF. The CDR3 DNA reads TGTGCCAGCAGCCCGCGGCAGCTAAATGAAAAACTGTTTTTT.